The 29 T cell receptor beta chains below come from one sample, sequenced in a study of tumor-infiltrating lymphocytes in primary liver carcinoma. The investigators made TCR beta cDNA from around 530 ng total RNA, using a constant-region primer. Employing slightly modified ARM-PCR, three nested multiplex PCR rounds were run, and these gave rise to the TCR beta libraries. The two initial PCR rounds, ten to eleven cycles each, used TRBV1-TRBV30 forward and C-beta reverse primers. MiXCR was run by TCRdb on the multiplex PCR reads, yielding one entry per CDR3 protein. The table records 330,000 or so distinct CDR3 sequences, less than 70% of them present only once. Germline DNA was extracted too, while blood RNA derived from unsorted whole blood. Sequenced material: peripheral blood. The receptor source for this set is a middle-aged man with primary liver carcinoma and hepatitis B virus infection.

Turning to this clonotype: One junction end does not reproduce the germline sequence, and a read error may be involved. The chain links TRBV6-5 to TRBJ2-5; D is perhaps TRBD2 (7 bases). There are 15 residues in the CDR3. The V gene's germline CDR1 is MNHEY and CDR2 SVGAGI. The CDR3 loop is CASSYSGGGKENQYF. DNA of the CDR3: TGTGCCAGCAGTTACTCTGGGGGGGGCAAAGAGAACCAGTACTTC.

In this sample, this clonotype turned up many times. This chain connects TRBV5-5 to TRBJ2-1; 8 bases are a match to TRBD1. CDR3 size: 15 residues. The junction had 4 bases not matched to a gene; V was cut back by 4 bases and J by 1 base. Germline-derived CDR1 and CDR2 are SGHKS and YYEKEE (reference sequence). The CDR3 DNA reads as TGTGCCAGCAGCATCCGGGACAGGTCCTACAATGAGCAGTTCTTC. Its translation: CASSIRDRSYNEQFF. Full variable domain (remainder filled in from reference TRBV5-5 and TRBJ2-1): DAGVTQSPTHLIKTRGQQVTLRCSPISGHKSVSWYQQVLGQGPQFIFQYYEKEERGRGNFPDRFSARQFPNYSSELNVNALLLGDSALYLCASSIRDRSYNEQFFGPGTRLTVL.

About this clonotype: The CDR3 end shows no conserved phenylalanine or tryptophan, and so a read error is likely. The chain has TRBV4-2 and TRBJ2-3, with 10 bases lining up with TRBD1. Losses at the gene ends were 0 bases for V and 4 bases for J; bases not matched to a gene: 13. Germline CDR1 reads LGHNA; CDR2 reads YNFKEQ. The CDR3 consists of 19 residues. The CDR3 sequence is CASSQDSFVRDRGSDTQYI. For the CDR3, the DNA is TGTGCCAGCAGCCAAGATTCATTCGTGAGGGACAGGGGTTCAGATACGCAGTATATC.

The chain combines TRBV5-6 with TRBJ2-1, with 14 bases identical to TRBD2. The germline V gene has CDR1 SGHDT and CDR2 YYEEEE. The CDR3 covers 15 residues. V shed 4 bases and J 9 bases; nucleotides not matched to a gene: 6. The CDR3 here is CASSPGLAGVTEQFF. The CDR3 region has the DNA TGTGCCAGCAGCCCGGGACTAGCGGGAGTAACTGAGCAGTTCTTC.

Worth noting for this clonotype: Just one base apart from a much larger clone, this may be a read error. The chain recombines TRBV11-2 with TRBJ2-2; a weak D match, TRBD2 (6 bases). Germline CDR1 SGHAT, CDR2 FQNNGV. CDR3 length equals 11 residues. CDR3 in DNA: TGTGCCAGCGGCTTCGCCGGGGGGCTGTTTTTT. Its translation: CASGFAGGLFF.

Concerning this clonotype: Mismatch with germline at one junction end may stem from a read error. This chain connects TRBV11-2 to TRBJ2-7; 7 nucleotides line up with TRBD1. This CDR3 has 13 amino acids. From germline, CDR1 is SGHAT and CDR2 FQNNGV. The CDR3 sequence is CASSWETGYEQYF. DNA of the CDR3: TGCGCCAGCAGCTGGGAGACAGGGTATGAGCAGTACTTC.

The genes are TRBV6-5 and TRBJ1-1; no definite D call. Looked up from germline, CDR1 is MNHEY and CDR2 is SVGAGI. The CDR3 is 12 amino acids. The germline V and J ends were trimmed by 6 bases and 4 bases, with 9 bases remaining between them. CDR3 residues: CASSWGGTEAFF. CDR3 coding DNA: TGTGCCAGCAGCTGGGGTGGCACTGAAGCTTTCTTT.

At least ten counts were recorded for this clonotype. CDR3 DNA sequence: TGTGCCAGCAGGGCCGGGACTCTGGTCGGGGAGCTGTTTTTT. It specifies CASRAGTLVGELFF. This chain connects TRBV5-5 to TRBJ2-2; D possibly corresponds to TRBD2 (6 bases). The V end lost 5 bases, the J end lost 7 bases, and 15 bases lay between the germline ends. The germline gives CDR1 SGHKS, CDR2 YYEKEE (reference sequence). This CDR3 region has 14 residues.

Details on this clonotype: Sequence at one end of the junction differs from germline and may be a read error. The chain recombines TRBV4-1 with TRBJ2-3; TRBD2 aligns across 10 bases. This CDR3 spans 15 amino acids. CDR1 MGHRA and CDR2 YSYEKL come from the germline V gene. The CDR3 DNA sequence: TGCGTCAGCAGACCTAGCGGGAGAAGTGGAGATACGCAGTATTTT. Residues: CVSRPSGRSGDTQYF.

The CDR3 spells CASSVTGGVGGYTF. The DNA of the CDR3 is TGTGCCAGCAGCGTGACAGGGGGTGTGGGTGGCTACACCTTC. The J gene is TRBJ1-2, the V gene TRBV5-4, with 9 positions matching TRBD1. CDR3 size: 14 residues. Germline CDR1 and CDR2: SGHNT and YYREEE (reference sequence). J lost 7 bases, V lost 4 bases, and 8 bases had no gene match.

In this sample, this clonotype turned up once. A clone one base away is much larger, so this may be a read error. This CDR3 fails to terminate in the conserved phenylalanine or tryptophan, so it likely reflects a read error. This chain connects TRBV6-5 to TRBJ2-7; 10 bases agree with TRBD2. Trimming at V came to 6 bases and at J to 6 bases, leaving 14 bases not matched to a gene. Germline V gene data show CDR1 as MNHEY and CDR2 as SVGAGI. The CDR3 has 16 residues. The CDR3 nucleotides are TGTGCCAGCAGATTCCTCGTGAGCGGGAGGGCCAGCGAGCAGTACTAC. This encodes CASRFLVSGRASEQYY.

Concerning this clonotype: With a much larger clone just one base away, this may be a read error. The gene calls are TRBV6-1 and TRBJ2-1; D unclear. The CDR3 is 13 residues long. In germline, CDR1 is MNHNS, CDR2 SASEGT. CDR3 loop: CASRRDWVDEQSF. CDR3 nucleotides: TGTGCCAGCAGACGCGACTGGGTGGATGAGCAGTCCTTC.

The V and J genes are TRBV5-6 and TRBJ2-5; D might be TRBD1 or TRBD2, each matching 7 bases. CDR1 and CDR2 from the germline V gene are SGHDT and YYEEEE. This CDR3 has 15 residues. V dropped 2 bases and J dropped 7 bases, with 18 bases sitting between them. The CDR3 nucleotides read TGTGCCAGCAGCTTAGCGACAGGGTCGGGAGGGACCCAGTACTTC. It specifies CASSLATGSGGTQYF.

This clonotype turned up a few times. V gene TRBV6-1 combines with J gene TRBJ1-1, with D unclear. V gave up 6 bases and J gave up 4 bases, with 15 bases separating them. The CDR3 length is 14 residues. Germline CDR1 is MNHNS and CDR2 is SASEGT. The CDR3 DNA is TGTGCCAGCAGCCGGGTGGGCAGGAGCACTGAAGCTTTCTTT. Translating gives CASSRVGRSTEAFF.

The table lists this clonotype with a few counts. The chain couples TRBV6-1 to TRBJ1-2; D unresolved. V was clipped by 0 bases and J by 4 bases, with 9 bases between them. CDR3 length equals 14 residues. Germline-derived CDR1 and CDR2 are MNHNS and SASEGT. The CDR3 loop is CASSEALDGYGYTF. CDR3 DNA: TGTGCCAGCAGTGAAGCGCTCGACGGCTATGGCTACACCTTC.

To note about this clonotype: At one of its ends the junction is not consistent with the germline gene, which may arise from a read error. This chain connects TRBV5-4 to TRBJ2-1; 10 nucleotides align to TRBD2. This CDR3 spans 16 amino acids. Germline CDR1 reads SGHNT; CDR2 reads YYREEE (reference sequence). CDR3 protein: CTSSKPSSGGLQRQFF. CDR3 nucleotides: TGTACCAGCAGCAAACCTTCTAGCGGGGGTCTCCAAAGGCAGTTCTTC.

The V call is TRBV11-2, the J call TRBJ2-2; perhaps TRBD2 as D (5 bases). V lost 9 bases to trimming and J lost 2 bases, with 16 bases between them. Germline CDR1 is SGHAT and CDR2 is FQNNGV. The CDR3 length is 15 residues. The CDR3, as DNA: TGTGCCAGTAGCCTGAGAGGGTTAAACACCGGGGAGCTGTTTTTT. This codes for CASSLRGLNTGELFF.

Comment on this clonotype: Germline is not matched at one junction end, which may reflect a read error. This chain connects TRBV6-6 to TRBJ2-5, with TRBD1 identical over 8 bases. The CDR3 contains 14 residues. Germline CDR1 is MNHNY and CDR2 is SVGAGI (reference sequence). CDR3 sequence: CASGYLDRDPTQYF. CDR3 in DNA: TGTGCCAGCGGTTACTTGGACAGGGATCCGACCCAGTACTTC.

For this clonotype: A much bigger clone sits one base away, suggesting this may be a read error. The chain links TRBV6-2 or TRBV6-3 to TRBJ2-5, with a tentative D call TRBD1 (6 bases). The CDR3 is made up of 12 amino acids. V was trimmed by 4 bases and J by 9 bases, leaving 12 bases between them. Germline values: CDR1 MNHEY, CDR2 SVGEGT. The CDR3 region is CASSSGQPSQYF. DNA for the CDR3: TGTGCCAGCAGTTCGGGACAACCGTCCCAGTACTTC.

This clonotype showed up just a few times. The chain recombines TRBV14 with TRBJ2-7, with D unresolved. Trimming left V 0 bases short and J 3 bases short, with 12 bases between. The CDR3 contains 15 residues. Germline V CDR1 and CDR2: SGHDN, FVKESK. The CDR3 loop reads CASSQDSDGRYEQYF. In nucleotides, the CDR3 is TGTGCCAGCAGCCAAGATTCGGACGGACGCTACGAGCAGTACTTC.

This clonotype was seen many times. The chain couples TRBV12-3 or TRBV12-4 to TRBJ1-1, with a possible D match to TRBD1 (6 bases). This CDR3 contains 12 residues. V lost 7 bases, J lost 11 bases, and 17 bases lay in between. CDR3 coding DNA: TGTGCCAGCAAAAAGGGGGAAGCTGGGGCTTTCTTT. Its protein is CASKKGEAGAFF.

As concerns this clonotype: The CDR3 carries no conserved terminal phenylalanine or tryptophan, so it likely arises from a read error. This chain connects TRBV6-2 or TRBV6-3 to TRBJ2-3, with 11 bases matching TRBD2. CDR1 is MNHEY and CDR2 is SVGEGT in the germline V gene. With 9 bases clipped from V and 5 bases from J, the junction kept 7 bases outside the gene matches. There are 14 residues in the CDR3. The DNA for the CDR3 is TGTGCCAGATACTCTGGACTAGCGGGAGATACGCAGTATTAT. Translation gives CARYSGLAGDTQYY.

Turning to this clonotype: A much larger clonotype is one base distant, so this may be a read error. The chain uses TRBV6-5 and TRBJ2-1; TRBD2 is a possible D gene (6 bases). Germline V gene lookup returns CDR1 MNHEY and CDR2 SVGAGI. CDR3 length equals 13 residues. As DNA, the CDR3 is TGTGCCGGCAGTTACCTGGAGGGGAATGAGCAGTTCTTC. This translates into CAGSYLEGNEQFF.

As regards this clonotype: Since a much larger clone is just one base distant, this may be a read error. The chain uses TRBV10-3 and TRBJ2-3, with D possibly matching TRBD2 (6 bases). V was pared by 10 bases and J by 4 bases, with 18 bases between. Per germline, CDR1 ENHRY and CDR2 SYGVKD. The CDR3 is 14 residues long. The CDR3 nucleotides read TGTGCCAGCGACAATAGCGGAAACGCAGATACGCAGTATTTT. Its protein is CASDNSGNADTQYF.

In regard to this clonotype: A much larger clone sits a single nucleotide away, making a read error possible. No conserved phenylalanine or tryptophan is present at the end of the CDR3, so a read error is the likely explanation. The rearrangement links TRBV4-2 to TRBJ2-7; 12 nucleotides match TRBD2. With V trimmed by 1 base and J by 3 bases, 4 bases remained unmatched. Germline loops: CDR1 LGHNA, CDR2 YNFKEQ. This CDR3 comprises 16 residues. The CDR3 nucleotides read TGTGCCAGCAGCCAAGGACTAGCGGGGGAAGGCTACGAGCAGTACTAC. Protein sequence: CASSQGLAGEGYEQYY.

A remark on this clonotype: Given a much more abundant clone one base away, this may be a read error. V and J are TRBV6-2 or TRBV6-3 and TRBJ2-5, with a weak D call TRBD1 (5 bases). Germline CDR1 is MNHEY and CDR2 is SVGEGT. CDR3 length equals 13 residues. Trimming pared 8 bases from V and 4 bases from J, leaving 14 bases between. CDR3 amino acids: CASLQDFRETQYF. Written as DNA, the CDR3 is TGTGCCAGCTTACAGGATTTCCGAGAGACCCAGTACTTC.

The chain couples TRBV6-1 to TRBJ2-1; possible D gene TRBD2, 7 bases. Between the trimmed V and J ends, which lost 2 bases and 7 bases, there was a span of 15 bases. Germline V lookup: CDR1 MNHNS, CDR2 SASEGT. The CDR3 is 15 residues long. This CDR3 reads CASSERGGGLNEQFF. The DNA for the CDR3 is TGTGCCAGCAGTGAAAGAGGGGGGGGTTTGAATGAGCAGTTCTTC.

This clonotype was recorded many times. The V gene is TRBV11-2, the J gene TRBJ2-1; D gene unclear. Germline V gene data show CDR1 as SGHAT and CDR2 as FQNNGV. V gave up 0 bases and J gave up 1 base, with 7 bases separating them. This CDR3 is built from 15 residues. This CDR3 reads CASSLESSSYNEQFF. The CDR3 DNA reads as TGTGCCAGCAGCTTAGAAAGCAGTTCCTACAATGAGCAGTTCTTC.

V is TRBV11-2 and J is TRBJ1-1; weak D call: TRBD1 (5 bases). CDR1 is SGHAT and CDR2 is FQNNGV in the germline V gene. There are 14 residues in the CDR3. The V and J ends lost 5 bases and 6 bases respectively, with 16 bases between them. The DNA of the CDR3 is TGTGCCAGCAGCCTACATGGGGGTAAATCTGAAGCTTTCTTT. The encoded protein is CASSLHGGKSEAFF.